The entry below gives a single TCR beta chain sequence along with its context. This sample was taken from a study of blood T cell repertoires in COVID-19. The germline CDR1 and CDR2 sequences are WNHNN and SYGVQD (reference sequence). The J segment lost 5 bases and the V segment lost 5 bases, leaving 4 bases of the junction unmatched. CDR3 size: 14 residues. TCRdb keeps only in-frame clones here, not all; method: immunoSEQ multiplex PCR. The table lists about 23,000 clones, about 92% of them singletons. This sequence was found in a human donor in a cohort sampled during active COVID-19. Sample: peripheral blood. The V call is TRBV10-1, the J call TRBJ2-2, with TRBD2 matching over 8 bases. For the CDR3, the DNA is TGCGCCAGCAGTATGAGCGGGGGTACCGGGGAGCTGTTTTTT. Translated, it gives CASSMSGGTGELFF.